The 23 T cell receptor beta chains below come from one sample, sequenced in a study of CD8 T cells in ankylosing spondylitis. TCRdb analysed the 5' RACE reads with MiXCR anew, one entry per CDR3 protein. The sample holds about 160,000 distinct CDR3 sequences, around 16% seen once. Input material: blood, either unsorted or a sorted T cell fraction (not recorded which). Receptor source: a male donor with ankylosing spondylitis or in good health (not recorded which).

This clonotype was detected a few times. The chain employs TRBV4-1 and TRBJ2-3; D is possibly TRBD2 (6 bases). Deletions cut 0 bases from V and 1 base from J, with 11 bases between. Germline loops: CDR1 MGHRA, CDR2 YSYEKL. The CDR3 sequence is 16 residues long. CDR3 region: CASSQEGGAGTDTQYF. CDR3 bases: TGCGCCAGCAGCCAAGAAGGCGGGGCGGGCACAGATACGCAGTATTTT.

This clonotype was recorded many times. This sequence joins TRBV5-6 and TRBJ2-1; 11 bases match TRBD2. V lost 1 base, J lost 7 bases, and 7 bases stayed unmatched. The CDR3 sequence is 16 residues long. Germline V gives CDR1 SGHDT, CDR2 YYEEEE. CDR3 residues: CASSLRSASGRNEQFF. The CDR3 region has the DNA TGTGCCAGCAGCTTGCGTTCGGCTAGCGGGAGGAATGAGCAGTTCTTC.

This clonotype was counted many times. CDR3 protein: CASSQAGETQYF. The CDR3 DNA reads as TGTGCCAGCAGCCAAGCCGGAGAGACCCAGTACTTC. The rearrangement uses TRBV14 and TRBJ2-5; D remains unclear. The V and J ends lost 1 base and 4 bases respectively, with 4 bases between them. The germline V gene has CDR1 SGHDN and CDR2 FVKESK. The CDR3 extends over 12 amino acids.

The table lists this clonotype with many counts. V gene TRBV5-4 combines with J gene TRBJ2-2; D gene ambiguous. The CDR3 runs 16 residues. Trimming removed 4 bases at V and 1 base at J, with 14 bases between. Germline V lookup: CDR1 SGHNT, CDR2 YYREEE (reference sequence). The CDR3 sequence: CASSPRKWENTGELFF. The CDR3 DNA follows: TGTGCCAGCAGCCCACGGAAATGGGAGAACACCGGGGAGCTGTTTTTT.

This clonotype was seen ten or more times. This chain joins TRBV5-1 and TRBJ2-1, with TRBD1 as a possible D gene (6 bases). The V gene lost 0 bases and the J gene lost 2 bases, with 9 bases spanning the gap. CDR3 length equals 15 residues. From germline, CDR1 is SGHRS and CDR2 YFSETQ. In DNA, the CDR3 is TGCGCCAGCAGCTTGGATGGGGGCCCCTACAATGAGCAGTTCTTC. Its protein product is CASSLDGGPYNEQFF.

In its sample, this clonotype was seen a few times. The DNA for the CDR3 is TGCGCCAGCAGGTCCGGGGACTACAATGAGCAGTTCTTC. Translating gives CASRSGDYNEQFF. V is TRBV10-2 and J is TRBJ2-1; maybe TRBD2 (5 bases). The CDR3 consists of 13 residues. V lost 6 bases and J 3 bases, leaving 9 bases between the germline ends. Looked up from germline, CDR1 is WSHSY and CDR2 is SAAADI.

The chain links TRBV18 to TRBJ2-5, with D possibly called TRBD1 or TRBD2 (6 bases each). CDR1 is KGHSH, CDR2 LQKENI, per germline. Trimming took off 2 bases at V and 1 base at J, with 14 bases between the two ends. There are 16 residues in the CDR3. This CDR3 is CASSPSQGTFQETQYF. The CDR3 DNA reads TGTGCCAGCTCACCATCCCAGGGGACTTTCCAAGAGACCCAGTACTTC.

In regard to this clonotype: Compared with germline, one end of the junction differs, possibly owing to a read error. The rearrangement links TRBV29-1 to TRBJ2-7, with D hard to call. The germline V gene has CDR1 SQVTM and CDR2 ANQGSEA. The CDR3 loop spans 11 amino acids. In nucleotides, the CDR3 is TGCAGCGTTAGTAACTCCGACGAGCAGTACTTC. Encoded protein: CSVSNSDEQYF.

Only a few counts were recorded for this clonotype. V gene TRBV11-2 combines with J gene TRBJ2-1, with 8 bases that match TRBD2. J was trimmed by 6 bases and V by 2 bases; bases with no gene match: 15. CDR3 length: 18 amino acids. The V gene's germline CDR1 is SGHAT and CDR2 FQNNGV. The CDR3 DNA is TGTGCCAGCAGCTTAATCCAAGCGGGAGTAATGGTCGGCAATGAGCAGTTCTTC. It specifies CASSLIQAGVMVGNEQFF.

This clonotype has at least ten counts. J is TRBJ1-5 and V is TRBV20-1, with D hard to call. CDR1 DFQATT and CDR2 SNEGSKA come from the germline V gene (reference sequence). V gave up 6 bases and J gave up 2 bases, with 14 bases separating them. The CDR3 loop spans 14 amino acids. Here the CDR3 reads CSALTGEGNQPQHF. The DNA of the CDR3 is TGCAGTGCCCTAACTGGAGAGGGCAATCAGCCCCAGCATTTT.

Many counts were recorded for this clonotype. This chain links TRBV12-3 or TRBV12-4 with TRBJ2-3, with 14 bases that match TRBD2. This CDR3 has 18 residues. The ends lost 6 bases at V and 1 base at J; junction bases unmatched: 9. CDR3 DNA sequence: TGTGCCAGCAGCACCGGGACTAGCGGGAGAGCGGGCACAGATACGCAGTATTTT. It yields the protein CASSTGTSGRAGTDTQYF.

This clonotype was observed a handful of times. This chain joins TRBV29-1 and TRBJ2-5; perhaps D is TRBD1 or TRBD2 (5 bases each). Looked up from germline, CDR1 is SQVTM and CDR2 is ANQGSEA. The ends were cut back, 5 bases at V and 4 bases at J, with 23 bases in the middle. This CDR3 is 16 amino acids long. CDR3: CSVLRDGSLGGETQYF. In DNA, the CDR3 is TGCAGCGTTCTACGGGACGGATCTTTGGGCGGAGAGACCCAGTACTTC.

This chain connects TRBV28 to TRBJ2-1; 8 bases are shared with TRBD2. The CDR3 sequence is 12 residues long. Germline V gene data show CDR1 as MDHEN and CDR2 as SYDVKM. V gave up 3 bases and J gave up 12 bases; unmatched junction bases: 4. The CDR3 reads CASSLTSEGQFF. CDR3 nucleotide sequence: TGTGCCAGCAGTTTGACTAGCGAGGGGCAGTTCTTC. The whole variable domain, filled in from reference TRBV28 and TRBJ2-1, reads DVKVTQSSRYLVKRTGEKVFLECVQDMDHENMFWYRQDPGLGLRLIYFSYDVKMKEKGDIPEGYSVSREKKERFSLILESASTNQTSMYLCASSLTSEGQFFGPGTRLTVL.

V usage is TRBV20-1 and J usage is TRBJ2-3, with D possibly matching TRBD2 (6 bases). Deletions cut 3 bases from V and 0 bases from J, with 13 bases between. In germline, CDR1 is DFQATT, CDR2 SNEGSKA (reference sequence). The CDR3 is 15 amino acids. The CDR3 region has the DNA TGCAGTGCTAGGGCTGTAGCGGCTAGCACAGATACGCAGTATTTT. Protein product: CSARAVAASTDTQYF.

Only a few counts were recorded for this clonotype. The CDR3 here is CAWSRSGELFF. The CDR3 coding sequence is TGTGCCTGGAGCAGGAGCGGGGAGCTGTTTTTT. The chain couples TRBV30 to TRBJ2-2; D not certain. Looked up from germline, CDR1 is GTSNPN and CDR2 is SVGIG (reference sequence). V was cut by 3 bases and J by 7 bases, with 6 bases left in between. The CDR3 extends over 11 amino acids.

V and J are TRBV30 and TRBJ1-3; tentative D call: TRBD1 (6 bases). With 2 bases removed from V and 0 bases from J, the gap between germline ends came to 14 bases. CDR3 length: 16 residues. CDR1 and CDR2 from the germline V gene are GTSNPN and SVGIG (reference sequence). CDR3 DNA sequence: TGTGCCTGGAGTCCTGAGTGGGGGCGCTCTGGAAACACCATATATTTT. This gives the protein CAWSPEWGRSGNTIYF.

In its sample, this clonotype was seen many times. The J gene is TRBJ1-1, the V gene TRBV10-1, with D uncertain. Germline CDR1 reads WNHNN; CDR2 reads SYGVQD (reference sequence). Trimming took 0 bases from V and 5 from J, leaving 10 bases between them. CDR3 size: 14 residues. Here the CDR3 DNA reads TGCGCCAGCAGTGAGTCGGCCCGACGGACTGAAGCTTTCTTT. Residues: CASSESARRTEAFF.

The table lists this clonotype with many counts. The chain has TRBV10-3 and TRBJ1-1, with D uncertain. The CDR3 extends over 13 amino acids. Trimming left V 4 bases short and J 5 bases short, with 11 bases between. CDR1 is ENHRY, CDR2 SYGVKD, per germline. This CDR3 is CAISGTGRTEAFF. The CDR3 DNA is TGTGCCATCAGTGGGACCGGTCGGACTGAAGCTTTCTTT.

This clonotype has only a few counts. The chain has TRBV20-1 and TRBJ1-4; the D is unclear. The CDR3 loop spans 16 amino acids. The V gene's germline CDR1 is DFQATT and CDR2 SNEGSKA (reference sequence). V was trimmed by 0 bases and J by 0 bases, leaving 11 bases between them. The CDR3 sequence is CSARDLQLATNEKLFF. In nucleotides, the CDR3 is TGCAGTGCTAGAGATCTACAGCTTGCAACTAATGAAAAACTGTTTTTT.

In this sample, this clonotype turned up many times. CDR3 loop: CSASRGRVYGYTF. CDR3 bases: TGCAGTGCGAGCAGGGGGCGCGTCTATGGCTACACCTTC. The chain uses TRBV20-1 and TRBJ1-2; 8 nucleotides agree with TRBD1. J was trimmed by 4 bases and V by 6 bases; bases with no gene match: 7. Germline loops: CDR1 DFQATT, CDR2 SNEGSKA (reference sequence). The CDR3 spans 13 residues.

This sequence joins TRBV29-1 and TRBJ2-2; 8 bases line up with TRBD1. Losses at the gene ends were 8 bases for V and 0 bases for J; bases not matched to a gene: 14. The germline CDR1 and CDR2 sequences are SQVTM and ANQGSEA. This CDR3 comprises 17 residues. In DNA, the CDR3 is TGCAGCACCCCGGCCGGGACAGGTTCCGCGAACACCGGGGAGCTGTTTTTT. Protein sequence: CSTPAGTGSANTGELFF.

In this sample, this clonotype turned up many times. This CDR3 reads CSALEIAGGPDTQYF. Written as DNA, the CDR3 is TGCAGTGCCCTAGAGATTGCGGGAGGACCAGATACGCAGTATTTT. The chain combines TRBV20-1 with TRBJ2-3, with 8 bases fitting TRBD2. After removal of 6 bases from V and 4 bases from J, the junction contained 12 bases not matched to a gene. Germline CDR1 reads DFQATT; CDR2 reads SNEGSKA (reference sequence). The CDR3 length is 15 residues.

There are many counts of this clonotype. The CDR3 region is CATSRDRNEKLFF. The CDR3 DNA follows: TGTGCCACCAGCAGAGACCGGAATGAAAAACTGTTTTTT. The chain employs TRBV15 and TRBJ1-4; D remains unclear. The V gene's germline CDR1 is LNHNV and CDR2 YYDKDF (reference sequence). The V end lost 0 bases, the J end lost 5 bases, and 4 bases lay between the germline ends. The CDR3 runs to 13 residues. Full variable domain (rest looked up from reference TRBV15 and TRBJ1-4): DAMVIQNPRYQVTQFGKPVTLSCSQTLNHNVMYWYQQKSSQAPKLLFHYYDKDFNNEADTPDNFQSRRPNTSFCFLDIRSPGLGDTAMYLCATSRDRNEKLFFGSGTQLSVL.